This entry is about one T cell receptor (beta chain). This sample was taken from a study of identical twins. The CDR3 extends over 17 amino acids. The V gene end was trimmed by 5 bases and the J gene end by 7 bases; junction bases not matched to a gene: 14. The germline V gene has CDR1 LGHDT and CDR2 YNNKEL (reference sequence). TCRdb reprocessed the 5' RACE reads via MiXCR and lists one record per CDR3 protein. The data show roughly 1,500,000 distinct CDR3 sequences, around a third seen once. This TCR derives from a newborn girl in good health. The chain uses TRBV3-1 and TRBJ2-7, with TRBD2 matching over 13 bases. Material: cord blood. This CDR3 reads CASSVGLAGERYNEQYF. Here the CDR3 DNA reads TGTGCCAGCAGCGTAGGACTAGCGGGAGAGAGATACAATGAGCAGTACTTC.